One and the same sample provided the 18 T cell receptor beta chains below, sequenced in a study of OX40 agonist ivuxolimab in advanced cancers. Using immunoSEQ multiplex PCR, the repertoire was profiled, and TCRdb retains in-frame clones only, with some absent. The profile shows roughly 15,000 clones, approximately 86% of them singletons. Sample: CD4+ or CD8+ T cells sorted from blood, taken in a trial of the OX40 agonist ivuxolimab. The source of these receptors is an adult with an advanced solid tumor such as melanoma, head and neck, liver or kidney cancer.

CDR3 coding DNA: TGTGCCAGCGGGAGCTCCTACAATGAGCAGTTCTTC. Its protein product is CASGSSYNEQFF. V gene TRBV2 combines with J gene TRBJ2-1; tentatively, D is TRBD2 (5 bases). The germline V gene has CDR1 SNHLY and CDR2 FYNNEI. Trimming took 8 bases from V and 0 from J, leaving 5 bases between them. This CDR3 spans 12 amino acids.

The chain recombines TRBV7-9 with TRBJ1-3; a weak D match, TRBD1 (5 bases). This CDR3 comprises 15 residues. Germline V CDR1 and CDR2: SEHNR, FQNEAQ (reference sequence). Between the trimmed V and J ends, which lost 0 bases and 2 bases, there was a span of 8 bases. This chain's CDR3 is CASSLALGAGNTIYF. The CDR3 DNA reads as TGTGCCAGCAGCTTAGCACTGGGGGCTGGAAACACCATATATTTT.

This clone was recorded once. The chain carries TRBV10-1 and TRBJ2-1, with 12 bases lining up with TRBD2. J lost 10 bases, V lost 2 bases, and 0 bases had no gene match. The CDR3 consists of 13 residues. In germline, CDR1 is WNHNN, CDR2 SYGVQD (reference sequence). The CDR3 reads CASSETSGREQFF. The CDR3 nucleotides read TGCGCCAGCAGTGAGACTAGCGGGAGGGAGCAGTTCTTC.

The chain couples TRBV7-6 to TRBJ1-4; maybe TRBD1 (5 bases). The CDR3 is made up of 15 amino acids. The germline V gene encodes CDR1 SGHVS and CDR2 FNYEAQ. Trimming removed 5 bases from V and 4 bases from J, with 14 bases in between. CDR3 DNA sequence: TGTGCCAGCAGCCCCTACGACAGTTTTAATGAAAAACTGTTTTTT. Residues: CASSPYDSFNEKLFF.

The rearrangement uses TRBV11-2 and TRBJ2-7; 11 positions agree with TRBD1. CDR1 and CDR2 (germline): SGHAT, FQNNGV. The CDR3 covers 15 residues. V gave up 2 bases and J gave up 3 bases; unmatched junction bases: 3. CDR3 sequence (DNA): TGTGCCAGCAGCTTAACCGGGACAGGGGGCTACGAGCAGTACTTC. Its translation is CASSLTGTGGYEQYF.

The rearrangement uses TRBV5-1 and TRBJ1-1, with 7 bases aligning to TRBD1. CDR1 SGHRS and CDR2 YFSETQ come from the germline V gene. This CDR3 has 15 residues. The trim removed 0 bases at V and 0 bases at J, leaving 2 bases unmatched. The CDR3 reads CASSLATGVNTEAFF. CDR3 bases: TGCGCCAGCAGCTTGGCCACAGGGGTGAACACTGAAGCTTTCTTT.

The rearrangement uses TRBV6-1 and TRBJ1-1; D unclear. The V end lost 4 bases, the J end lost 5 bases, and 11 bases lay between the germline ends. This CDR3 has 13 amino acids. CDR1 MNHNS and CDR2 SASEGT come from the germline V gene. CDR3 residues: CASSVGPWTEAFF. DNA for the CDR3: TGTGCCAGCAGTGTCGGTCCATGGACTGAAGCTTTCTTT.

V and J are TRBV10-3 and TRBJ1-5; 7 bases are shared with TRBD1. CDR1 and CDR2 from the germline V gene are ENHRY and SYGVKD. Trimming at V came to 3 bases and at J to 4 bases, leaving 6 bases not matched to a gene. CDR3 length: 15 residues. The CDR3 DNA follows: TGTGCCATCAGTGATCGGGGGACAGTAAATCAGCCCCAGCATTTT. This encodes CAISDRGTVNQPQHF.

This clone was found once. This sequence joins TRBV4-1 and TRBJ2-3; D is perhaps TRBD1 (6 bases). CDR1 MGHRA and CDR2 YSYEKL come from the germline V gene. V was pared by 7 bases and J by 2 bases, with 19 bases between. The CDR3 spans 16 residues. The CDR3 nucleotides read TGCGCCAGCAACATTCGGGACAAGGCATTCACAGATACGCAGTATTTT. Its protein is CASNIRDKAFTDTQYF.

This clone has just a few counts. V usage is TRBV5-6 and J usage is TRBJ1-1, with D possibly being TRBD1 (5 bases). The CDR3 is made up of 17 amino acids. The germline V gene has CDR1 SGHDT and CDR2 YYEEEE. Trimming pared 4 bases from V and 0 bases from J, leaving 19 bases between. The CDR3 nucleotides read TGTGCCAGCAGCCAGGTACAGGACATCTATCTGAACACTGAAGCTTTCTTT. This gives the protein CASSQVQDIYLNTEAFF.

V usage is TRBV14 and J usage is TRBJ1-1, with a tentative D call TRBD1 (5 bases). The CDR3 consists of 14 residues. V was shortened by 4 bases and J by 3 bases, with 12 bases between the two germline ends. CDR1 is SGHDN, CDR2 FVKESK, per germline. The CDR3 nucleotides read TGTGCCAGCAGCCTTTCAGGGTGGTACACTGAAGCTTTCTTT. It encodes CASSLSGWYTEAFF.

The V gene is TRBV1, the J gene TRBJ2-1; no check of the table's D call, TRBD2, against the DNA was made. TRBV1 is recorded as a pseudogene. The CDR3 is 16 residues long. CDR3 protein: CTSSPIWGTSYNEQFF. CDR3 DNA: TGCACCAGCAGCCCCATATGGGGGACTTCCTACAATGAGCAGTTCTTC.

V usage is TRBV5-8 and J usage is TRBJ1-3; weak D call: TRBD1 (6 bases). The germline gives CDR1 SGHTS, CDR2 YDEGEE. Trimming shortened V by 6 bases and J by 7 bases, and 17 bases separated the two germline ends. This CDR3 has 14 amino acids. CDR3 in amino acids: CASTLWGRGNTIYF. DNA for the CDR3: TGTGCCAGCACCCTCTGGGGGCGCGGGAACACCATATATTTT.

Concerning this clone: The junction differs from germline at one of its ends, possibly a read error. V is TRBV19 and J is TRBJ2-3; 11 nucleotides align to TRBD2. This CDR3 comprises 14 residues. Germline values: CDR1 LNHDA, CDR2 SQIVND (reference sequence). The CDR3: CASSSGRAGDTQYF. CDR3 nucleotide sequence: TGTGCCAGCAGTAGCGGGAGGGCCGGAGATACGCAGTATTTT. The full variable domain, its missing parts supplied by reference TRBV19 and TRBJ2-3, is DGGITQSPKYLFRKEGQNVTLSCEQNLNHDAMYWYRQDPGQGLRLIYYSQIVNDFQKGDIAEGYSVSREKKESFPLTVTSAQKNPTAFYLCASSSGRAGDTQYFGPGTRLTVL.

V and J are TRBV19 and TRBJ1-3; possibly TRBD1 for D (5 bases). With 5 bases removed from V and 0 bases from J, the gap between germline ends came to 11 bases. This CDR3 has 15 amino acids. CDR1 LNHDA and CDR2 SQIVND come from the germline V gene (reference sequence). As DNA, the CDR3 is TGTGCCAGTAGTCCTCAGGGACCCTCTGGAAACACCATATATTTT. This encodes CASSPQGPSGNTIYF.

The chain joins TRBV9 to TRBJ2-3; 11 nucleotides agree with TRBD2. V was pared by 2 bases and J by 6 bases, with 8 bases of the junction left unmatched. The CDR3 covers 16 residues. The germline CDR1 and CDR2 sequences are SGDLS and YYNGEE. DNA of the CDR3: TGTGCCAGCAGCGTGGGACTAGCGGTAGGGGGGGATACGCAGTATTTT. Its translation is CASSVGLAVGGDTQYF.

This chain links TRBV5-8 with TRBJ2-7; D is possibly TRBD2 (7 bases). CDR1 is SGHTS, CDR2 YDEGEE, per germline. This CDR3 contains 14 residues. V was trimmed by 0 bases and J by 5 bases, leaving 12 bases between them. The CDR3 DNA follows: TGTGCCAGCAGCTTGGGGAGGGGGGGTGACGAGCAGTACTTC. This sequence encodes CASSLGRGGDEQYF.

The CDR3: CASSQAGEQYF. The CDR3 nucleotides are TGTGCCAGCAGCCAAGCCGGAGAGCAGTACTTC. The chain joins TRBV4-2 to TRBJ2-7, with no clear D. The V gene's germline CDR1 is LGHNA and CDR2 YNFKEQ. Deletions cut 1 base from V and 7 bases from J, with 5 bases between. The CDR3 loop spans 11 amino acids.